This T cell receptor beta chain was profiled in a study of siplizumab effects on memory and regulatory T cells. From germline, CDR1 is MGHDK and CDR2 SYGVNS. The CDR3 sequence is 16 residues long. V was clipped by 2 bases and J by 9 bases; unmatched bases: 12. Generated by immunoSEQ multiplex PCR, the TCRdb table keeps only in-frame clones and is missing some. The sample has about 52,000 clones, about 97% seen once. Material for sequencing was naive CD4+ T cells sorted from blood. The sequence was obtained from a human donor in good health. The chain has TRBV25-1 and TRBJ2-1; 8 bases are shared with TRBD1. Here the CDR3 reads CASSEPGTGRQSEQFF. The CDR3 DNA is TGTGCCAGCAGTGAACCCGGGACAGGCAGACAAAGTGAGCAGTTCTTC.